The source of this TCR beta chain is a study of blood T cell repertoires in COVID-19 (TCRdb year 2020). Describing the broader study: Samples covering the acute and convalescent phases of COVID-19 were provided by collaborators in the United States, Italy and Spain. The material from the prospective study consisted of cDNA or gDNA derived from T cells, B-cell-depleted T cells, or PBMCs. Subjects who had been exposed to COVID-19, were actively infected with it, or had recovered from it provided the deeply sampled blood TCRbeta repertoires that made up the dataset. The repertoires were made available in a free public database intended to serve as a resource for research on the immune response to SARS-CoV-2. Samples were obtained from the ongoing ImmuneRACE study (first 160 participants) and from 1,254 subjects provided by 6 global collaborators. Sample metadata almost always included a de-identified subject ID, COVID-19 status, age in years and sex. HLA class I and class II types, where available, came from metadata supplied by the sample provider rather than from assay-based typing.

With regard to this clone: Its antigen remains unidentified. Nothing much larger sits one base from this clone, and base qualities are not available.

Overall results and qualifications from the work: The amount of clinical and demographic metadata varied by source and participant and was provided uncurated.

TCRbeta CDR3 regions were amplified from genomic DNA using the immunoSEQ Assay, a bias-controlled multiplex PCR. The source study handled its data this way. The number of nucleated cells in each sample was estimated by amplification of reference gene primers within the assay. To quantify the absolute abundance of each unique TCRbeta CDR3 rearrangement, sequence reads were collapsed and filtered. For each sample, productive Simpson clonality was calculated as the square root of Simpson's diversity index across productive rearrangements. Here the immuneACCESS table is served through TCRdb, limited to in-frame sequences with V and J called. Missing clones are a known gap in these copies; in checked studies unresolved V genes cover under half, and the rest lacks a known reason. D and trimming were read from the DNA, whereas the V and J calls and clone size are those reported in that table. In all, the sample holds 250,000 to 300,000 clones, and 80% to 90% of those were seen once. The biggest ten clones account for approximately 12% of the sample.

One collaborating source in Seattle enrolled patients while the patients were actively infected and followed the patients over time throughout the course of disease. The collaborating institutions used their own protocols to collect whole blood in K2EDTA tubes. For TCRbeta analysis, collaborators shipped samples as frozen whole blood, isolated PBMCs, or DNA extracted from either of those sample types. The CDR3, cysteine through phenylalanine, is 12 amino acids long. Here the CDR3 DNA is all that survives: 36 bases in frame from base 1. CDR1 and CDR2, looked up from the germline V gene, are SNHLY and FYNNEI. From V the trimming removes 8 bases and from J it removes 8 bases, while the gene matches leave 3 bases of the junction unaccounted for.

Source material: peripheral blood. The sequence is built from TRBV2 and TRBJ1-3; 10 of the junction bases match TRBD1. This sequence was found in a woman between 25 and 40 years old with COVID-19, enrolled during active disease. The CDR3 reads as follows: CASRDRGDTIYF. Read as DNA, the sequence is TGTGCCAGCCGGGACAGGGGCGACACCATATATTTT.